This T cell receptor (beta chain) is from a study of response to subunit inactivated influenza vaccine. Regarding the study as a whole: Every seasonal influenza vaccination brings in few new T cells, the authors suggested.

There are a few counts of this clonotype. Its antigen remains unknown. Germline assignment: CDR1 MNHEY and CDR2 SVGAGI. Trimming cost V 4 bases and J 0 bases, with 13 bases left between them. The CDR3 totals 16 residues. TCRdb independently ran MiXCR on the RT-PCR reads; one entry per CDR3 protein. The sample lists 750,000 to 850,000 distinct CDR3 sequences, approximately 18% occurring once. The sample consisted of PBMCs from blood, taken about 5 days after vaccination. The chain is built from TRBV6-5 and TRBJ2-1; D perhaps matches TRBD2 (6 bases). This sequence was found in a man aged 45-65 years who received an inactivated influenza vaccine. The DNA for the CDR3 is TGTGCCAGCAGTTCTCACGGGGGAAGCTCCTACAATGAGCAGTTCTTC. This translates into CASSSHGGSSYNEQFF.